The 7 T cell receptor beta chains in this list originate from one sample, sequenced in a study of blood T cell repertoires in COVID-19 (dated by TCRdb to 2020 to 2021). Receptor amplification or capture employed the immunoSEQ multiplex PCR assay. Here the immuneACCESS table is served through TCRdb, limited to in-frame sequences with V and J called. Missing clones are a known gap in these copies; in checked studies unresolved V genes cover under half, and the rest lacks a known reason. The sample records 350,000 to 450,000 clones, about 87% of which are singletons. Together, the top ten hold 2.3% of the sample. Specimen: peripheral blood. All receptors come from a woman aged 55-69 years with COVID-19, enrolled during active disease.

This clone was observed a few times. The rearrangement links TRBV29-1 to TRBJ1-2; possible D gene TRBD1, 5 bases. The ends were cut back, 5 bases at V and 4 bases at J, with 17 bases in the middle. Germline loops: CDR1 SQVTM, CDR2 ANQGSEA. The CDR3 runs to 14 residues. The CDR3 DNA is TGCAGCGTTCTATCCAGGGCCGATATCTATGGCTACACCTTC. Translating gives CSVLSRADIYGYTF.

As DNA, the CDR3 is TGTGCCAGCAGCCTCGGGACAATTAACACTGAAGCTTTCTTT. It translates to CASSLGTINTEAFF. V is TRBV3-1 (or the pseudogene TRBV3-2) and J is TRBJ1-1; possible D gene TRBD1, 6 bases. This CDR3 has 14 amino acids. CDR1 and CDR2 (germline): LGHDT, YNNKEL (reference sequence). V lost 4 bases, J lost 2 bases, and 11 bases lay in between.

The rearrangement links TRBV19 to TRBJ1-1; TRBD1 agrees at 9 bases. This CDR3 has 14 amino acids. Germline lookup yields CDR1 LNHDA and CDR2 SQIVND (reference sequence). V lost 6 bases and J lost 6; bases outside the gene matches: 8. The CDR3, as DNA: TGTGCCAGTAGGGGACAGGGTGGTGTCGCTGAAGCTTTCTTT. It specifies CASRGQGGVAEAFF. Full variable domain (missing parts from reference TRBV19 and TRBJ1-1): DGGITQSPKYLFRKEGQNVTLSCEQNLNHDAMYWYRQDPGQGLRLIYYSQIVNDFQKGDIAEGYSVSREKKESFPLTVTSAQKNPTAFYLCASRGQGGVAEAFFGQGTRLTVV.

V and J are TRBV3-1 (or the pseudogene TRBV3-2) and TRBJ1-2; 8 bases are shared with TRBD1. V shed 1 base and J 2 bases; nucleotides not matched to a gene: 9. The CDR3 length is 17 residues. Germline V gene lookup returns CDR1 LGHDT and CDR2 YNNKEL (reference sequence). CDR3: CASSQGVLGQANYGYTF. The CDR3 DNA reads as TGTGCCAGCAGCCAAGGGGTCCTGGGACAGGCGAACTATGGCTACACCTTC.

The CDR3 region has the DNA TGTGCCAGCAGTTTGTTACAGGGTGGCTACACCTTC. This codes for CASSLLQGGYTF. This chain uses TRBV12-3 or TRBV12-4 with TRBJ1-2; a possible D gene is TRBD1 (6 bases). With 3 bases removed from V and 7 bases from J, the gap between germline ends came to 9 bases. The CDR3 runs to 12 residues.

The chain links TRBV5-4 to TRBJ2-7, with TRBD1 matching 10 bases. CDR3 length: 13 amino acids. Per the germline V gene, CDR1 is SGHNT and CDR2 is YYREEE (reference sequence). J was trimmed by 5 bases and V by 5 bases; bases with no gene match: 4. CDR3 nucleotides: TGTGCCAGCAGGCAAGGGACAGGGGACGAGCAGTACTTC. As protein: CASRQGTGDEQYF.

The chain employs TRBV2 and TRBJ2-5; D uncertain. The V gene lost 7 bases and the J gene lost 0 bases, with 6 bases spanning the gap. The CDR3 extends over 12 amino acids. CDR1 and CDR2 (germline): SNHLY, FYNNEI. CDR3 sequence (DNA): TGTGCCAGCAATGACTACCAAGAGACCCAGTACTTC. The encoded protein is CASNDYQETQYF. Combining the CDR3 with reference TRBV2 and TRBJ2-5 gives the whole variable domain EPEVTQTPSHQVTQMGQEVILRCVPISNHLYFYWYRQILGQKVEFLVSFYNNEISEKSEIFDDQFSVERPDGSNFTLKIRSTKLEDSAMYFCASNDYQETQYFGPGTRLLVL.